Only a few counts were recorded for the clone carrying this TCR beta chain. No antigen is known for it. Germline trimming cut 5 bases from V and 2 bases from J; bases unmatched to any gene: 9. CDR3 length equals 16 residues. The germline V gene has CDR1 MNHEY and CDR2 SVGAGI. Together with a sample-barcoded 5' primer, a J-beta primer mix was included in a second PCR lasting about 7 to 11 cycles. All samples gave at least 2.5 million CDR3-containing paired-end reads. Using its own MiXCR run on the 5' RACE reads, TCRdb lists one record per CDR3 protein. The sample shows roughly 2 million distinct CDR3 sequences, roughly 52% of them seen only once. The sample belongs to a study of blood T cells in healthy people across ages. General observations from the study: Estimated diversity that came from one million T cells was considered an underestimate. Roughly linear age-related decline in beta diversity appeared, significant by age around 38. With donor CMV status unknown, expanded clonotype changes were possibly confounded.

The sample consisted of blood. The sequence derives from a woman aged 40-49 years in good health. The rearrangement links TRBV6-5 to TRBJ2-3; 8 nucleotides agree with TRBD1. This chain's CDR3 is CASSPTGTGFTDTQYF. CDR3 DNA sequence: TGTGCCAGCAGTCCTACCGGGACAGGATTCACAGATACGCAGTATTTT.